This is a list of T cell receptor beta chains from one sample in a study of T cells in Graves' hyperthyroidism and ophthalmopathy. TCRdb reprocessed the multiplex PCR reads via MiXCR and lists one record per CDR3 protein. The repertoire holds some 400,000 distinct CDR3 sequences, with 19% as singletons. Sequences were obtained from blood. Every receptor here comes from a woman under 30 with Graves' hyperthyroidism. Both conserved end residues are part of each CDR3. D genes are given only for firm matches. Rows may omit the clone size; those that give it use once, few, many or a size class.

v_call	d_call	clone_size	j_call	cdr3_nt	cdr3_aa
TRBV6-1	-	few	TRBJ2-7	TGTGCCAGCAGGGTCCCCGGGATACCCTGGTCCGATCAGTACTTC	CASRVPGIPWSDQYF
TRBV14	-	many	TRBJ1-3	TGTGCCAGCAGTCCTTTAGCCTCTGGAAACACCATATATTTT	CASSPLASGNTIYF
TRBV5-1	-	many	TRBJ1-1	TGCGCCAGCAGCCTATGGGAGCTGAACACTGAAGCTTTCTTT	CASSLWELNTEAFF
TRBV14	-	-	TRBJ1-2	TGTGCCAGCAGCCATCGCCCCGCTAACTATGGCTACACCTTC	CASSHRPANYGYTF
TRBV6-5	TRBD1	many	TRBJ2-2	TGTGCCAGCAGTTTACGGACAGGGAGGAACACCGGGGAGCTGTTTTTT	CASSLRTGRNTGELFF
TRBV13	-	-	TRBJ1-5	TGTGCCAGCAGCTTATGGCCGGGGCCCCAGCATTTT	CASSLWPGPQHF
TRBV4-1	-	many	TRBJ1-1	TGCGCCAGCAGCCAATATCTGAACACTGAAGCTTTCTTT	CASSQYLNTEAFF
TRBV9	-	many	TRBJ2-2	TGTGCCAGCAGCCTACAGTTCGGGGAGCTGTTTTTT	CASSLQFGELFF
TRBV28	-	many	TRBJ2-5	TGTGCCAGCAGTTTAGGAAGTCAGCAGACCCAGTACTTC	CASSLGSQQTQYF
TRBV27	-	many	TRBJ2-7	TGTGCCAGCAGTGCGAGAGGGGGATACTACGAGCAGTACTTC	CASSARGGYYEQYF
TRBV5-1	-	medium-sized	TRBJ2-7	TGCGCCAGCAGCTTGGCCGGCAGGGGGGACTCCTACGAGCAGTACTTC	CASSLAGRGDSYEQYF
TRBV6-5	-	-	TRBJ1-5	TGTGCCAGCAGTTACTCCTCGACCGACAATCAGCCCCAGCATTTT	CASSYSSTDNQPQHF
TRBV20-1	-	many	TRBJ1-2	TGCAGTGCTAGTGGCGGACTTGGCGGCAACTATGGCTACACCTTC	CSASGGLGGNYGYTF
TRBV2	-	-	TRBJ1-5	TGTGCCAGCAAGGCCCAAGGTCATCAGCCCCAGCATTTT	CASKAQGHQPQHF
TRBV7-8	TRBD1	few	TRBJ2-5	TGTGCCAGCAGCCGCCGGGACAGGGAACAAGAGACCCAGTACTTC	CASSRRDREQETQYF
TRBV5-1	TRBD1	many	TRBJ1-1	TGCGCCAGCAGCTTGGGGACAGGGCCCTTCCCCGAAGCTTTCTTT	CASSLGTGPFPEAFF
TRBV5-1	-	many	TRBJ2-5	TGCGCCAGCAGCTTACCAATCTCCCAAGAGACCCAGTACTTC	CASSLPISQETQYF
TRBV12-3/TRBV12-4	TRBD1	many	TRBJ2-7	TGTGCCAGCAATTGGGGACAGGGGGCCTACGAGCAGTACTTC	CASNWGQGAYEQYF
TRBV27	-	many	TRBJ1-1	TGTGCCAGCCAGACCTCATGGAGGGGCGCGGACACTGAAGCTTTCTTT	CASQTSWRGADTEAFF
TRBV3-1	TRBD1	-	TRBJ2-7	TGTGCCAGCAGCACCCGGGACAGCCTCTACGAGCAGTACTTC	CASSTRDSLYEQYF
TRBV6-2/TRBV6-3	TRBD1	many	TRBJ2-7	TGTGCCAGCAGTTACCGGGACAGAATACCCTTTCGTCCACTCCTCTCCTACGAGCAGTACTTC	CASSYRDRIPFRPLLSYEQYF
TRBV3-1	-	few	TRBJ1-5	TGTGCCAGCAGCGATTCGGGCATCAGCAATCAGCCCCAGCATTTT	CASSDSGISNQPQHF
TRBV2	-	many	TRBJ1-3	TGTGCCAGCGACAAAAAAGGGCGGCCTGGAAACACCATATATTTT	CASDKKGRPGNTIYF
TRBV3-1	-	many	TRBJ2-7	TGTGCCAGCAGCTCAGAAGGCTATGTTTCGCGGGGACGAGTGCAGTACTTC	CASSSEGYVSRGRVQYF
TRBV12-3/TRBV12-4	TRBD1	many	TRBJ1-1	TGTGCCAGCAGTGTGGGACAGGGTAACTCTGAAGCTTTCTTT	CASSVGQGNSEAFF
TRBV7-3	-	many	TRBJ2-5	TGTGCCAGCAGTCTCGCAGGGTGGGAGACCCAGTACTTC	CASSLAGWETQYF
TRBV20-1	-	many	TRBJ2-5	TGCAGTGCTAGAGACCAGGGAGTGACCCAGTACTTC	CSARDQGVTQYF
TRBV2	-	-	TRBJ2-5	TGTGCCAGCAGACCCGGACAGCAAGAGACCCAGTACTTC	CASRPGQQETQYF
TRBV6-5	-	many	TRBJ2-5	TGTGCCAGCAGCTTTGTCGGAGGGACGGAGACCCAGTACTTC	CASSFVGGTETQYF
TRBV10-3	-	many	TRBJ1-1	TGTGCCATCAGCCAGAAAGGGCCTGAAGCTTTCTTT	CAISQKGPEAFF
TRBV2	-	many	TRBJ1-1	TGTGCCAGATCGGACACGGGGAACGGGGTGGCTTTCTTT	CARSDTGNGVAFF
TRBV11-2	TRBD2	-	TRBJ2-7	TGTGCCGGCAGCTCGTACCCTAGCGGGAGGGCTCTCTACGAGCAGTACTTC	CAGSSYPSGRALYEQYF
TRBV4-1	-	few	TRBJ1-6	TGCGCCAGTGGGCGCTCCGATTCACCCCTCCACTTT	CASGRSDSPLHF
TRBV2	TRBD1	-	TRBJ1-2	TGTGCCAGCAGGACAGGGGAGGCCTATGGCTACACCTTC	CASRTGEAYGYTF
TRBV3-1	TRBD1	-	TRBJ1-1	TGTGCCAGCAGCCAAGACCCGGGACAGGTGAACACTGAAGCTTTCTTT	CASSQDPGQVNTEAFF
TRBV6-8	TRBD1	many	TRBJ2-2	TGTGCCAGCAGTTATCCTCTACAGGGGGATGCCACCGGGGAGCTGTTTTTT	CASSYPLQGDATGELFF
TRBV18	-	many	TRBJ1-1	TGTGCCAGCTCACCCCCGGGACGACAGCCTGAAGCTTTCTTT	CASSPPGRQPEAFF
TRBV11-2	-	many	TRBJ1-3	TGTGCCAGCAGCTTAAGTGTGATGGACACCATATATTTT	CASSLSVMDTIYF
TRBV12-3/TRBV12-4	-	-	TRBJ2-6	TGTGCCAGCAGTTTTGTCGGTTCCAACGTCCTGACTTTC	CASSFVGSNVLTF
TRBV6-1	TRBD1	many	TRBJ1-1	TGTGCCAGCAGTGAAGGCACACAGGGGCAGGGCACTGAAGCTTTCTTT	CASSEGTQGQGTEAFF
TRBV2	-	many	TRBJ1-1	TGTGCCAGCAGTGTAGGGCAGATGGACGTCGAAGCTTTCTTT	CASSVGQMDVEAFF
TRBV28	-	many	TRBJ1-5	TGTGCCAGCAGTTTGTGGGGGGTCGGGCAGCCCCAGCATTTT	CASSLWGVGQPQHF
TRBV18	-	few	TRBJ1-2	TGTGCCAGCTCACCGGTTGGGAACTATGGCTACACCTTC	CASSPVGNYGYTF
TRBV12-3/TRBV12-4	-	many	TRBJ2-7	TGTGCCAGCAGTTTAAACAGGGTTGCCCACGAGCAGTACTTC	CASSLNRVAHEQYF
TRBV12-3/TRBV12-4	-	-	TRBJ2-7	TGTGCCAGCAGTTCCTCCGGACTCGCCTACGAGCAGTACTTC	CASSSSGLAYEQYF
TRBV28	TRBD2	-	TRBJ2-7	TGTGCCAGCAGGGATAGCGGGAGGACCTACGAGCAGTACTTC	CASRDSGRTYEQYF
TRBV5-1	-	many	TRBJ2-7	TGCGCCAGCAGCAACTACGGACAGTCCTACGAGCAGTACTTC	CASSNYGQSYEQYF
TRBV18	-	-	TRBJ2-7	TGTGCCAGCTCACCATTCGGGATTGGCTACGAGCAGTACTTC	CASSPFGIGYEQYF
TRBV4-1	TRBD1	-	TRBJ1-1	TGCGCCAGCAGCCGATCCGGGGGGGGGACAGGGCGCACTGAAGCTTTCTTT	CASSRSGGGTGRTEAFF
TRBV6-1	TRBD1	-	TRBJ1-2	TGTGCCAGCAATCTACAGGGGGTAGTCTATGGCTACACCTTC	CASNLQGVVYGYTF
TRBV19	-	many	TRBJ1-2	TGTGCCAGTACCCAATCCGGACTACAGACTAACTATGGCTACACCTTC	CASTQSGLQTNYGYTF
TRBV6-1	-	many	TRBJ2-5	TGTGCCAGCAGTAACGCCTTGACCCAGTACTTC	CASSNALTQYF
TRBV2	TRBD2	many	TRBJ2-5	TGTGCCAGCTCGGTGACTAGCCCAGAGACCCAGTACTTC	CASSVTSPETQYF
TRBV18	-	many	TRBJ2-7	TGTGCCAGCTCACGGGTCAGAGGGGAAGCCGAGCAGTACTTC	CASSRVRGEAEQYF
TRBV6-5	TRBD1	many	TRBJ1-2	TGTGCCAGCAGTAACCGGGACAGGGGTCTGGGCTACACCTTC	CASSNRDRGLGYTF
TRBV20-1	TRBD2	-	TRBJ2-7	TGCAGTGCTAGAAGTGCTCGGGACGGGACTATCTACGAGCAGTACTTC	CSARSARDGTIYEQYF